Each of the 5 T cell receptor beta chains below was sequenced from the same sample in a study of tumor T cells in aggressive B-cell lymphoma. Some clones are missing from TCRdb's copy, which holds only in-frame ones; the method was immunoSEQ multiplex PCR. The repertoire consists of 2,000 to 2,500 clones, with roughly 80% occurring once and the leading ten covering under 15%. The sequenced sample was tumor tissue. All receptors come from an adult with diffuse large B cell lymphoma.

The chain links TRBV2 to TRBJ2-5; TRBD2 might be the D (6 bases). Trimming stripped 5 bases from V and 7 bases from J, with 26 bases between. Germline values: CDR1 SNHLY, CDR2 FYNNEI. The CDR3 has 17 amino acids. CDR3 in amino acids: CASSSEDPGLWGSTQYF. CDR3 DNA sequence: TGTGCCAGCAGTAGCGAAGATCCGGGACTGTGGGGGTCGACCCAGTACTTC. The entire variable domain, with the rest obtained from reference TRBV2 and TRBJ2-5, is as follows: EPEVTQTPSHQVTQMGQEVILRCVPISNHLYFYWYRQILGQKVEFLVSFYNNEISEKSEIFDDQFSVERPDGSNFTLKIRSTKLEDSAMYFCASSSEDPGLWGSTQYFGPGTRLLVL.

The chain couples TRBV7-2 to TRBJ2-1, with 12 nucleotides matching TRBD2. The CDR3 loop spans 15 amino acids. V gave up 4 bases and J gave up 4 bases; unmatched junction bases: 2. In germline, CDR1 is SGHTA, CDR2 FQGNSA. DNA for the CDR3: TGTGCCAGCAGCTCCACTAGCGGGGGGTACAATGAGCAGTTCTTC. Protein sequence: CASSSTSGGYNEQFF. The full variable domain, rest sourced from reference TRBV7-2 and TRBJ2-1, is GAGVSQSPSNKVTEKGKDVELRCDPISGHTALYWYRQSLGQGLEFLIYFQGNSAPDKSGLPSDRFSAERTGGSVSTLTIQRTQQEDSAVYLCASSSTSGGYNEQFFGPGTRLTVL.

The chain is built from TRBV5-1 and TRBJ2-1; weak D call: TRBD1 (7 bases). The CDR3 is 15 residues long. Trimming cost V 3 bases and J 4 bases, with 14 bases left between them. Per the germline V gene, CDR1 is SGHRS and CDR2 is YFSETQ. The CDR3 protein is CASSWGDSQYNEQFF. The CDR3 coding sequence is TGCGCCAGCAGCTGGGGGGACAGCCAATACAATGAGCAGTTCTTC.

This clone was seen just once. This chain links TRBV4-1 with TRBJ1-2; D is unclear. From germline, CDR1 is MGHRA and CDR2 YSYEKL. This CDR3 contains 13 residues. Trimming left V 4 bases short and J 3 bases short, with 9 bases between. CDR3 amino acids: CASSPRTDYGYTF. CDR3 in DNA: TGCGCCAGCAGCCCCCGGACTGACTATGGCTACACCTTC.

The chain joins TRBV7-2 to TRBJ1-2; the D gene is possibly TRBD1 (5 bases). The CDR3 length is 13 residues. Germline CDR1 SGHTA, CDR2 FQGNSA. V shed 8 bases and J shed 4 bases, with 14 bases lying between them. Here the CDR3 reads CASPGGRVYGYTF. CDR3 DNA sequence: TGTGCCAGCCCCGGCGGCAGGGTCTATGGCTACACCTTC.